The T cell receptor (beta chain) described here comes from a study of identical twins. CDR1 and CDR2 (germline): KGHSH, LQKENI. V dropped 0 bases and J dropped 0; count of bases not matched to a gene: 6. The CDR3 contains 17 residues. A template switching step contributed a universal primer site, while unique molecular identifiers were present in the cDNA. One entry per CDR3 protein results from TCRdb running MiXCR on the 5' RACE reads. The sample consists of roughly 570,000 distinct CDR3 sequences, nearly 10% of them appearing once. This sample was also put to use in a study of yellow fever vaccine responses in identical twins.

Sequenced material: PBMCs. The clonotype originates from a woman between 18 and 30 years old in good health. The V gene is TRBV18, the J gene TRBJ1-1; 8 bases line up with TRBD1. The CDR3 DNA sequence: TGTGCCAGCTCACCACCCGACAGGGGTACAATGAACACTGAAGCTTTCTTT. It translates to CASSPPDRGTMNTEAFF. Complete variable domain (other parts from reference TRBV18 and TRBJ1-1): NAGVMQNPRHLVRRRGQEARLRCSPMKGHSHVYWYRQLPEEGLKFMVYLQKENIIDESGMPKERFSAEFPKEGPSILRIQQVVRGDSAAYFCASSPPDRGTMNTEAFFGQGTRLTVV.